The source of this TCR beta chain is a study of vaccination effects on CD4 cells after COVID-19. Overall study: It was a median of 72 days after the second dose that post-vaccine samples were obtained.

From germline, CDR1 is SGHTA and CDR2 FQGNSA. The CDR3 loop spans 17 amino acids. V trimming: 2 bases; J trimming: 5 bases; junction bases outside the gene matches: 11. This clone was counted once. Its specificity is not known. Within the ViraFEST assay, antigen-specific CD4+ T cells underwent expansion with viral peptide pools prior to sequencing. It was after nine to ten days of culture that CD4+ T cells were isolated. Everyone in the study got two shots of either the BNT162b2 or mRNA-1273 vaccine. Profiled with immunoSEQ multiplex PCR; TCRdb holds only in-frame clones, not every one. The sample holds just under 60,000 clones, around 78% seen once.

The source of this sequence is a human donor who received a COVID-19 vaccine. The chain joins TRBV7-2 to TRBJ2-7, with 11 bases matching TRBD1. Sequenced material: CD4+ T cells from PBMCs cultured with HCoV-OC43 spike peptides, taken after COVID-19 vaccination. Subset defined: HCoV-OC43 spike overlapping peptide pool stimulation. CDR3 sequence: CASSLTSGTGGSHEQYV. The CDR3 DNA reads TGTGCCAGCAGCTTAACTTCCGGGACAGGGGGTTCCCACGAGCAGTACGTC.